This T cell receptor (beta chain) was recovered during a study of T-cell reconstitution after alpha-beta-depleted transplantation in children (dated by TCRdb to 2016 to 2018). Regarding the study in general: The study quantitatively tracked T-cell immune reconstitution after TCRalphabeta/CD19-depleted allogeneic hematopoietic cell transplantation in children using TCR repertoire profiling.

As encoded in the germline V gene, CDR1 is LGHNA while CDR2 is YSLEER. V is pruned by 3 bases and J by 2 bases, leaving 7 bases of the junction without a gene match. Counted from cysteine to phenylalanine, this CDR3 has 15 amino acids. Here the CDR3 DNA is all that survives: 45 bases in frame from base 1. The library was prepared using PCR. This sample was sequenced with an Illumina HiSeq 2500. TCR library preparation used molecular barcoding, with unique molecular identifiers applied to normalize quantification of the TCRbeta repertoire. Starting from the raw public reads, TCRdb applied fastp trimming at Q25, assembled clones with MiXCR and retained in-frame beta chains. Under each unique CDR3 protein, matching rows form one entry showing the most common genes and DNA. Recorded for this sample are 200,000 to 300,000 distinct CDR3 sequences; more than 10% of them occurred a single time. About 2.6% of the sample goes to the ten largest clones.

With regard to this clonotype: Its antigen is currently not known. Per-base qualities were not stored, and no clone one base away is much larger.

The chain uses TRBV4-3 and TRBJ2-7; 7 central bases correspond to TRBD1. The specimen comprised PBMCs from the stem cell graft donor, sampled from the stem cell graft. The clonotype originates from a human donor who donated a stem cell graft to a child with acute lymphoblastic leukemia. The bases read TGCGCCAGCAGCCAGTACAGGGGTGAGACCTACGAGCAGTACTTC. It translates as CASSQYRGETYEQYF.